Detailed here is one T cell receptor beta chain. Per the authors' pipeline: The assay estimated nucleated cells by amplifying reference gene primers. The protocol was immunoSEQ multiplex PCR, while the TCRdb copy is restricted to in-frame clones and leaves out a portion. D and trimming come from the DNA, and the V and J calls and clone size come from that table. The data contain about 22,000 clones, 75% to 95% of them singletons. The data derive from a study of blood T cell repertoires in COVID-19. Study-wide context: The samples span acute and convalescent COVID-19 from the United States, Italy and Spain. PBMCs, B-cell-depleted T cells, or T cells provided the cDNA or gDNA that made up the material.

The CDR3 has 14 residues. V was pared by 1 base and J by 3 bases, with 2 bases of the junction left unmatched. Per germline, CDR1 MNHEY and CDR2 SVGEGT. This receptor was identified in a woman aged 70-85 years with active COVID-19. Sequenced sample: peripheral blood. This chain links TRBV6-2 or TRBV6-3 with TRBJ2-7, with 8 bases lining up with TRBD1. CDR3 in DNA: TGTGCCAGCAGTTACTATGGACAGGGCTACGAGCAGTACTTC. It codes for CASSYYGQGYEQYF.